What follows describes a single T cell receptor (beta chain). Its antigen is not known. A single record per CDR3 protein comes from TCRdb applying MiXCR to the 5' RACE reads. The data hold 190,000 or so distinct CDR3 sequences, with roughly a fifth observed a single time. The data were taken from a study of T-cell memory formation after mild COVID-19. The CDR3 totals 13 residues. CDR1 is MGHDK, CDR2 SYGVNS, per germline. With 7 bases removed from V and 7 bases from J, the gap between germline ends came to 13 bases. Findings and caveats of the study: Contracting clones localized mainly to CM and EM when CD4+ and mainly to EMRA when CD8+.

The origin of this receptor is an adult woman who had mild COVID-19 (a few samples of this study predate the infection). Cell type and time point are not known. The J gene is TRBJ1-4, the V gene TRBV25-1; no clear D gene. Sequenced material: PBMCs or a T cell subset sorted from them (not recorded which). The chain's CDR3 is CASTVDVGEKLFF. CDR3 DNA sequence: TGTGCCAGCACTGTGGATGTAGGTGAAAAACTGTTTTTT.